The entry that follows covers one TCR beta chain sequence. No antigen is known for it. V was clipped by 5 bases and J by 4 bases, with 8 bases between them. Germline CDR1 is LGHNA and CDR2 is YNFKEQ. The CDR3 loop spans 12 amino acids. The data are from a study of cytomegalovirus exposure and HLA in healthy donors. Study in general: A preliminary data release comprised tens of millions of unique TCRs obtained from HLA-typed donors. Study-wide findings and caveats: Many donors carried some public TCRs, although rarity characterized most TCR sequences. High sensitivity and specificity were reportedly achieved when the classifier diagnosed cytomegalovirus status.

Primers included in the PCR were 60 Vbeta and 13 Jbeta primers. Authors' analysis steps: The authors later counted 70 million to 80 million unique TCR beta chains, some 12 million of them shared. Produced via immunoSEQ multiplex PCR; TCRdb's table is partial and in-frame only. V, J and clone size are those of that table, while D and trimming were read from the DNA. The table lists 200,000 or so clones, under 90% of them singletons, with around 0.1% in the top ten. The sequencing input was PBMCs. The clonotype comes from a boy aged 2-15 years in good health and CMV-seronegative. The chain couples TRBV4-2 to TRBJ1-1; D unresolved. The CDR3: CASSGSGTEAFF. For the CDR3, the DNA is TGTGCCAGCAGCGGTTCCGGCACTGAAGCTTTCTTT.